This T cell receptor beta chain was captured by sequencing in a study of cytotoxic CD8 clonotypes in ibrutinib-treated CLL (dated by TCRdb to the early 2020s). About the investigation overall: The cohort included around 15 treatment-naive and ten to twelve relapsed/refractory patients; 17 were IGHV unmutated. Responses were partial in roughly 24 patients and complete in 2; after median 68 months follow-up, roughly 14 stayed in remission and about twelve progressed. The response samples were drawn at a median of roughly eleven months into treatment, with a range of roughly 6 to 40 months. On average, each sample had approximately 250,000 productive templates and approximately 89,000 productive rearrangements. Of the roughly 79 people in the trial, 26 had longitudinal samples available. Cryopreserved peripheral blood mononuclear cells were collected at three points: before therapy, at response, and at either sustained remission or disease progression. All remission and progressive disease samples were collected while patients were still receiving ibrutinib.

What this sample's time point label stands for: less than 30 months on ibrutinib. For TCR beta library preparation, 2 to 2.5 micrograms of genomic DNA were isolated from cryopreserved PBMCs. High-throughput TCR beta sequencing was performed on longitudinal blood samples from CLL patients receiving ibrutinib monotherapy. The patients took part in an open-label, single-center phase 2 trial of ibrutinib monotherapy. Broader findings and caveats from the paper: Public clonotypes were rare and either shrank or stayed stable during treatment, and the rise in clonality at ibrutinib response reflected expansion of private clonotypes. Clonality increased at ibrutinib response, stayed stable in sustained remission, and fell back toward baseline at progression. Sampling times were not matched between sustained-remission and progressing patients, and lymph node repertoires were not studied. Baseline clonality exceeded that of age-matched healthy donors and correlated strongly with circulating CD8+ T-cell counts.

Each clonotype received, on average, about 10x coverage in deep resolution sequencing performed on a MiSeq, where the target depth lay between 1 in 1 million and 1 in 200,000 T cells. The immunoSEQ hsTCRB Kit was used to generate TCR beta libraries. The paper's processing steps were these. ImmunoSEQ Data Assistant and ImmunoSEQ Analyzer were used for data analysis, and V, D and J genes were assigned according to IMGT definitions. Clonality, which ranges from 0 to 1, was calculated as one minus the normalized Shannon entropy of productive rearrangement frequencies. Public clonotype analysis was restricted to overrepresented clonotypes comprising at least 0.05% of each patient's repertoire. Around 14 repertoires from age-matched healthy donors, obtained from immuneACCESS, served as clonality controls. Imported from immuneACCESS, the table was reduced by TCRdb to in-frame sequences with V and J called. These copies leave out some clones; in studies compared against another copy, an unresolved V gene accounts for under half, and the cause of the remainder is not known. Clone size and the V and J calls come from that table; the DNA yielded D and trimming. Across this sample there are some 120,000 clones, with 80% to 85% seen only once. The top ten clones comprise around 3.3% of the sample.

Comment on this clone: No antigen is known for it. No qualities accompany the bases; no much larger clone lies one base away.

Trimmed from V: 0 bases; trimmed from J: 5 bases; junction bases lacking a gene match: 6. The CDR3 measures 16 amino acids from cysteine to phenylalanine. The sequence is cut down to CDR3 DNA, 48 bases in frame from base 1. As encoded in the germline V gene, CDR1 is SGHTA while CDR2 is FQGNSA. This material consisted of PBMCs, taken after 24 months of ibrutinib treatment. This receptor chain uses TRBV7-2 and TRBJ2-5; 10 middle bases align to TRBD2. The sequence was obtained from a human donor with chronic lymphocytic leukemia. The nucleotides read TGTGCCAGCAGCTTAGCCCCTAGCGGGGGTGGGGAGACCCAGTACTTC. Translated, this is CASSLAPSGGGETQYF.